The T cell receptor (beta chain) described here comes from a study of T cell responses to AZD1222 COVID-19 vaccine. In germline, CDR1 is MDHEN, CDR2 SYDVKM. This CDR3 contains 12 residues. V was pared by 8 bases and J by 9 bases, with 5 bases of the junction left unmatched. TCRdb keeps only in-frame clones here, not all; method: immunoSEQ multiplex PCR. The sample contains more than 95,000 clones, over 75% of which appear only once. V usage is TRBV28 and J usage is TRBJ2-1; TRBD1 aligns across 9 bases. The sequence was obtained from an adult in good health. Specimen: peripheral blood, collected on day 0 of AZD1222 vaccination. The CDR3 loop is CASGTGFVEQFF. CDR3 in DNA: TGTGCCAGCGGGACAGGGTTTGTTGAGCAGTTCTTC.